This T cell receptor (beta chain) was sequenced for a study of blood T cell repertoires in COVID-19. Libraries were prepared by immunoSEQ multiplex PCR; TCRdb keeps only in-frame clonotypes and omits some of them. This sample has roughly 43,000 clones, with over 75% found just once. Looked up from germline, CDR1 is SGHAT and CDR2 is FQNNGV. This CDR3 comprises 14 residues. V lost 1 base and J lost 4, with 11 bases in between. Sequencing was carried out using peripheral blood. The origin of this receptor is a woman aged 60-75 years with acute or convalescent COVID-19. This chain connects TRBV11-2 to TRBJ2-7; D perhaps matches TRBD2 (5 bases). CDR3 amino acids: CASSLVPGIYEQYF. In nucleotides, the CDR3 is TGTGCCAGCAGCTTAGTTCCGGGGATTTACGAGCAGTACTTC.